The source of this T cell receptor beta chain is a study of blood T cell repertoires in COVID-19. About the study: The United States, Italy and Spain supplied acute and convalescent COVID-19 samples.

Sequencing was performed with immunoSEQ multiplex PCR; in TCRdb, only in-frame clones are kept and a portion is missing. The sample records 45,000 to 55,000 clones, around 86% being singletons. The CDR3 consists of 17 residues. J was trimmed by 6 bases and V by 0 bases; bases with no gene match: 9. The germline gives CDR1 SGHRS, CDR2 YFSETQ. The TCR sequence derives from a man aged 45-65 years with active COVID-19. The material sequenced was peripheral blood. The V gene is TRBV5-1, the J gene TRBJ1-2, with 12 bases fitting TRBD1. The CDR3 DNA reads TGCGCCAGCAGCTTGGGGGGGACAGGGGGCGATTTGGATGGCTACACCTTC. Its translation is CASSLGGTGGDLDGYTF.